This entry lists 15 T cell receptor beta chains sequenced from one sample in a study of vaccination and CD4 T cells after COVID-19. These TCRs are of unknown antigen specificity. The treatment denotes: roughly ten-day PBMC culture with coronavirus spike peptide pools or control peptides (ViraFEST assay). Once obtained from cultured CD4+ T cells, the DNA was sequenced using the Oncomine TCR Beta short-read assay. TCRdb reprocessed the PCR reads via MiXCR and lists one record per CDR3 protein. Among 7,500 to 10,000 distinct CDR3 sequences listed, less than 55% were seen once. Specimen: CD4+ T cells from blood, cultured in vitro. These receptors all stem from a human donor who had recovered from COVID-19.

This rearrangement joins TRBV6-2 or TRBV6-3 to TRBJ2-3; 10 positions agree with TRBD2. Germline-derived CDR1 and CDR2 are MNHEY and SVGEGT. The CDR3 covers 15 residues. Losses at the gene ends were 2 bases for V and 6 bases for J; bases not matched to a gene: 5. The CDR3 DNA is TGTGCCAGCAGTTACATCCTAGCGGGGGTGGATACGCAGTATTTT. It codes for CASSYILAGVDTQYF.

CDR3 sequence: CASSVPGGAYGYTF. CDR3 DNA sequence: TGTGCCAGTAGTGTCCCGGGAGGGGCCTATGGCTACACCTTC. The rearrangement uses TRBV19 and TRBJ1-2, with D perhaps TRBD1 (5 bases). This CDR3 contains 14 residues. Germline lookup yields CDR1 LNHDA and CDR2 SQIVND (reference sequence). Trimming removed 5 bases at V and 4 bases at J, with 14 bases between.

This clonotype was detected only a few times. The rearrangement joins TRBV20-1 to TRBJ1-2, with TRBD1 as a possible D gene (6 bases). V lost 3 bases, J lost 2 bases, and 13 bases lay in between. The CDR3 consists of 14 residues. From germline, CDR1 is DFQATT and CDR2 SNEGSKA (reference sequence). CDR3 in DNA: TGCAGTGCTAGTACCGGGACAATAAACTATGGCTACACCTTC. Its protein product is CSASTGTINYGYTF.

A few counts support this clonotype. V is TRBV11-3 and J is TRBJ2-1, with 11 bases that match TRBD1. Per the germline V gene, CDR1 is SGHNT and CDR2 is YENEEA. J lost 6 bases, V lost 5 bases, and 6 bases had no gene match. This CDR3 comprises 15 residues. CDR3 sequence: CASSPGTGGFNEQFF. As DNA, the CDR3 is TGTGCCAGCAGCCCTGGGACAGGGGGTTTCAATGAGCAGTTCTTC.

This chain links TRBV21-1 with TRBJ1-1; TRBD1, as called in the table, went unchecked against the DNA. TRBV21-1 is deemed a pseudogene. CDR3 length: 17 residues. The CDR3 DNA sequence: TGTGCCAGCAGCAAAAATCCCTATCCGGGACCGAACACTGAAGCTTTCTTT. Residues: CASSKNPYPGPNTEAFF.

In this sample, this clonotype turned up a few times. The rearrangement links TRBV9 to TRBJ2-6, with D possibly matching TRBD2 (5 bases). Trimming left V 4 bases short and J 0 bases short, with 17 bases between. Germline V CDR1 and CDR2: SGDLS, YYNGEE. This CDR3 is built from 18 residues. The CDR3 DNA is TGTGCCAGCAGCCCAGCGGTAGTCTTCAACTCTGGGGCCAACGTCCTGACTTTC. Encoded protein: CASSPAVVFNSGANVLTF.

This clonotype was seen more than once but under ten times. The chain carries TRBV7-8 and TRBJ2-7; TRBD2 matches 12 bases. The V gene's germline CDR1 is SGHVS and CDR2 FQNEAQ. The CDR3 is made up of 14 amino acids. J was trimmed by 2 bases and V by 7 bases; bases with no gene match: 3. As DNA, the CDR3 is TGTGCCAGCACCCTAGCGGGAGGGACCTACGAGCAGTACTTC. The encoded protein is CASTLAGGTYEQYF.

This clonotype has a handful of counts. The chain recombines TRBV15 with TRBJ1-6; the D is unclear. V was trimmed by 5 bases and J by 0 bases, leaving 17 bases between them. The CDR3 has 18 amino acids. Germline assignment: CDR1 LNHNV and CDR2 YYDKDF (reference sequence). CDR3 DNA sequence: TGTGCCACCAGCCAAGACTCGAGTCTAAGCTCCTATAATTCACCCCTCCACTTT. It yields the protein CATSQDSSLSSYNSPLHF. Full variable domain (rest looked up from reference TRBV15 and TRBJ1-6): DAMVIQNPRYQVTQFGKPVTLSCSQTLNHNVMYWYQQKSSQAPKLLFHYYDKDFNNEADTPDNFQSRRPNTSFCFLDIRSPGLGDTAMYLCATSQDSSLSSYNSPLHFGNGTRLTVT.

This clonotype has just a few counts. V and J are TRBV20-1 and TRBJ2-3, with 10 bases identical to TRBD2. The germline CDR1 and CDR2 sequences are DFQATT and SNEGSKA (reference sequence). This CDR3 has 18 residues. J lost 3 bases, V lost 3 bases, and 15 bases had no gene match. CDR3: CSASGQLIAGGPTDTQYF. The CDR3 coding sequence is TGCAGTGCTAGCGGACAGTTAATAGCGGGGGGCCCAACAGATACGCAGTATTTT.

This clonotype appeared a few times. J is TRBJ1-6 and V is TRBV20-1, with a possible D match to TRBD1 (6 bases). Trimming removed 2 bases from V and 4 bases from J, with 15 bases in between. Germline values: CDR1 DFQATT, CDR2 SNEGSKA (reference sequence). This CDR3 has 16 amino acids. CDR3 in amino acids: CSARTARQVYNSPLHF. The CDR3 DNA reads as TGCAGTGCTAGAACCGCTCGACAGGTTTATAATTCACCCCTCCACTTT.

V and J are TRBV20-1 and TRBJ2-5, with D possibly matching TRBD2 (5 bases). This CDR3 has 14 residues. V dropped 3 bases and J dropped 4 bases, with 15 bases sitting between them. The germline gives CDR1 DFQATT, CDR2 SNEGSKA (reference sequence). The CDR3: CSARARPGRETQYF. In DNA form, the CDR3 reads TGCAGTGCTAGGGCCAGACCGGGAAGAGAGACCCAGTACTTC.

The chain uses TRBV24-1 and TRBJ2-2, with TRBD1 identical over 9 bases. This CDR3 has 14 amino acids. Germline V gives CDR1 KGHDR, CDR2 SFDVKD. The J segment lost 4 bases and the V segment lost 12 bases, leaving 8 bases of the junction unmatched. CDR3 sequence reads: CAVRGQGATGELFF. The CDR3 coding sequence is TGTGCCGTCCGGGGACAGGGTGCCACCGGGGAGCTGTTTTTT.

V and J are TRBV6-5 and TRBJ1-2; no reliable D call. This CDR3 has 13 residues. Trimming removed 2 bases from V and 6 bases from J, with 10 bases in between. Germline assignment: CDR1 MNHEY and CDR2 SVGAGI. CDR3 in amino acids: CASSYRKADGYTF. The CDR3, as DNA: TGTGCCAGCAGTTACAGGAAGGCGGATGGCTACACCTTC.

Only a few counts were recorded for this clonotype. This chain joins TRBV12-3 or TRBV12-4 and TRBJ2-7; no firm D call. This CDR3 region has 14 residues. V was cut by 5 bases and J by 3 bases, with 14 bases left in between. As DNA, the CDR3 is TGTGCCAGCAGTGGTTTAGGGTTCGACTACGAGCAGTACTTC. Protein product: CASSGLGFDYEQYF.

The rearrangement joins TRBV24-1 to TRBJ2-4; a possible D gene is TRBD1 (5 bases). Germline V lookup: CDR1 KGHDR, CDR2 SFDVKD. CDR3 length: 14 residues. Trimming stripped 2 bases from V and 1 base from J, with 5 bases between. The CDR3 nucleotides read TGTGCCACCAGTGATTCAGGGGCCAAAAACATTCAGTACTTC. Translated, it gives CATSDSGAKNIQYF.